The 22 T cell receptor beta chains below come from one sample, sequenced in a study of cytomegalovirus exposure and HLA in healthy donors. The method was immunoSEQ multiplex PCR; TCRdb's version includes in-frame clones alone and lacks a portion of them. The table includes around 120,000 clones, approximately 90% detected once. The sample was PBMCs. These receptors were taken from a woman aged 18-29 years in good health and CMV-seropositive.

The chain joins TRBV29-1 to TRBJ1-2; 8 bases are a match to TRBD1. Germline loops: CDR1 SQVTM, CDR2 ANQGSEA. Trimming took 0 bases from V and 3 from J; bases not matched to a gene: 3. There are 14 residues in the CDR3. The CDR3 DNA sequence: TGCAGCGTTGAAGACGTACAGGGGGACTATGGCTACACCTTC. It translates to CSVEDVQGDYGYTF.

The chain joins TRBV29-1 to TRBJ2-7; 7 nucleotides align to TRBD1. Trimming at V came to 0 bases and at J to 0 bases, leaving 2 bases not matched to a gene. Germline-derived CDR1 and CDR2 are SQVTM and ANQGSEA. The CDR3 is made up of 14 amino acids. CDR3 nucleotides: TGCAGCGTTGAAGAGACAGGGAACTCCTACGAGCAGTACTTC. This gives the protein CSVEETGNSYEQYF.

The chain uses TRBV4-1 and TRBJ2-4; the match to TRBD1 covers 12 bases. Germline assignment: CDR1 MGHRA and CDR2 YSYEKL. Trimming at V came to 0 bases and at J to 6 bases, leaving 9 bases not matched to a gene. The CDR3 is made up of 18 amino acids. The CDR3 here is CASSQESRGQGAGNIQYF. The CDR3 DNA is TGCGCCAGCAGCCAAGAAAGTAGGGGACAGGGGGCCGGAAACATTCAGTACTTC.

The genes are TRBV19 and TRBJ1-1, with 10 bases matching TRBD1. Trimming cost V 4 bases and J 6 bases; bases outside gene matches: 8. Germline V gene lookup returns CDR1 LNHDA and CDR2 SQIVND (reference sequence). The CDR3 runs to 15 residues. CDR3 sequence (DNA): TGTGCCAGTAGTAAGTGGGACAGGGGATGGGCTGAAGCTTTCTTT. This encodes CASSKWDRGWAEAFF.

V is TRBV5-5 and J is TRBJ2-1; 12 positions agree with TRBD1. CDR1 is SGHKS, CDR2 YYEKEE, per germline (reference sequence). Trimming removed 4 bases from V and 8 bases from J; junction bases left unmatched: 4. This CDR3 region has 14 residues. The CDR3 sequence is CASSMGQGADEQFF. CDR3 nucleotide sequence: TGTGCCAGCAGCATGGGACAGGGGGCGGATGAGCAGTTCTTC.

The V gene is TRBV30, the J gene TRBJ1-2, with D possibly being TRBD1 (5 bases). The CDR3 sequence is 12 residues long. Germline CDR1 reads GTSNPN; CDR2 reads SVGIG (reference sequence). With 2 bases removed from V and 5 bases from J, the gap between germline ends came to 9 bases. The CDR3 DNA follows: TGTGCCTGGAGTCAAGGGGCGTATGGCTACACCTTC. This encodes CAWSQGAYGYTF.

The chain uses TRBV2 and TRBJ2-7; D perhaps matches TRBD2 (6 bases). The CDR3 sequence is 13 residues long. Germline V lookup: CDR1 SNHLY, CDR2 FYNNEI. V gave up 5 bases and J gave up 1 base, with 9 bases separating them. CDR3 protein: CASSSTSSYEQYF. The CDR3 DNA sequence: TGTGCCAGCAGTTCGACTAGTTCCTACGAGCAGTACTTC.

This clone has only one observation. CDR3 amino acids: CASSQDPLARTGTQYF. The CDR3, as DNA: TGCGCCAGCAGCCAAGATCCCCTCGCGCGCACTGGGACCCAGTACTTC. This rearrangement joins TRBV4-1 to TRBJ2-5; D remains unclear. Trimming stripped 0 bases from V and 7 bases from J, with 18 bases between. This CDR3 is 16 amino acids long. CDR1 is MGHRA and CDR2 is YSYEKL in the germline V gene.

The rearrangement joins TRBV11-3 to TRBJ2-3, with 8 bases identical to TRBD1. This CDR3 comprises 17 residues. Trimming cost V 5 bases and J 0 bases; bases outside gene matches: 10. Germline-derived CDR1 and CDR2 are SGHNT and YENEEA. CDR3 residues: CASSPSGRGLSTDTQYF. The CDR3 DNA follows: TGTGCCAGCAGCCCGTCTGGCAGGGGGCTGAGCACAGATACGCAGTATTTT.

V usage is TRBV4-3 and J usage is TRBJ2-7, with D perhaps TRBD2 (5 bases). The CDR3 runs 15 residues. Trimming removed 1 base from V and 4 bases from J, with 14 bases in between. The germline V gene encodes CDR1 LGHNA and CDR2 YSLEER. The chain's CDR3 is CASSQVRTSKYEQYF. CDR3 nucleotides: TGCGCCAGCAGCCAAGTAAGGACTTCCAAATACGAGCAGTACTTC.

This rearrangement joins TRBV29-1 to TRBJ1-1, with a possible D match to TRBD1 (6 bases). The ends were cut back, 0 bases at V and 3 bases at J, with 11 bases in the middle. The CDR3 runs 14 residues. In germline, CDR1 is SQVTM, CDR2 ANQGSEA. The CDR3 sequence is CSVEEGGRDTEAFF. DNA of the CDR3: TGCAGCGTTGAAGAAGGGGGTAGGGACACTGAAGCTTTCTTT. Filled out from reference TRBV29-1 and TRBJ1-1, the complete variable domain reads SAVISQKPSRDICQRGTSLTIQCQVDSQVTMMFWYRQQPGQSLTLIATANQGSEATYESGFVIDKFPISRPNLTFSTLTVSNMSPEDSSIYLCSVEEGGRDTEAFFGQGTRLTVV.

This clone was counted a single time. This rearrangement joins TRBV19 to TRBJ2-7, with D maybe TRBD2 (7 bases). The CDR3 extends over 16 amino acids. V shed 5 bases and J shed 6 bases, with 23 bases lying between them. Germline assignment: CDR1 LNHDA and CDR2 SQIVND (reference sequence). CDR3 sequence (DNA): TGTGCCAGTAGTCCGAGGGGGGGTTTCGTTGTGAGCGAGCAGTACTTC. This encodes CASSPRGGFVVSEQYF.

The chain has TRBV6-5 and TRBJ2-3, with TRBD1 matching over 7 bases. Germline CDR1 MNHEY, CDR2 SVGAGI. The CDR3 is made up of 15 amino acids. Trimming cost V 6 bases and J 2 bases; bases outside gene matches: 8. The CDR3 nucleotides are TGTGCCAGCAGCTTACAGGGGCCCGACACAGATACGCAGTATTTT. This encodes CASSLQGPDTDTQYF.

The chain combines TRBV19 with TRBJ2-7, with TRBD1 matching over 7 bases. Germline loops: CDR1 LNHDA, CDR2 SQIVND (reference sequence). J was trimmed by 4 bases and V by 1 base; bases with no gene match: 10. CDR3 length equals 16 residues. The CDR3 region is CASSIAVRDSRYEQYF. The DNA of the CDR3 is TGTGCCAGTAGTATAGCTGTCCGGGACAGCCGTTACGAGCAGTACTTC.

This clone has a handful of counts. The rearrangement links TRBV30 to TRBJ1-6; D may be TRBD1 (6 bases). Trimming cost V 2 bases and J 6 bases, with 11 bases left between them. Germline V lookup: CDR1 GTSNPN, CDR2 SVGIG (reference sequence). The CDR3 consists of 14 residues. CDR3 bases: TGTGCCTGGAGTTCCTCCAGGGGTAATTCACCCCTCCACTTT. Translated: CAWSSSRGNSPLHF.

The chain joins TRBV7-9 to TRBJ1-1, with a possible D match to TRBD1 (5 bases). Per the germline V gene, CDR1 is SEHNR and CDR2 is FQNEAQ (reference sequence). Trimming took off 2 bases at V and 2 bases at J, with 12 bases between the two ends. The CDR3 extends over 15 amino acids. In DNA form, the CDR3 reads TGTGCCAGCAGCTTACCCAGGGATGGAAACACTGAAGCTTTCTTT. Protein: CASSLPRDGNTEAFF. The full variable domain, with the rest looked up from reference TRBV7-9 and TRBJ1-1, is DTGVSQNPRHKITKRGQNVTFRCDPISEHNRLYWYRQTLGQGPEFLTYFQNEAQLEKSRLLSDRFSAERPKGSFSTLEIQRTEQGDSAMYLCASSLPRDGNTEAFFGQGTRLTVV.

The chain recombines TRBV11-2 with TRBJ2-7; the match to TRBD2 covers 11 bases. V was pared by 2 bases and J by 7 bases, with 4 bases of the junction left unmatched. Germline assignment: CDR1 SGHAT and CDR2 FQNNGV. This CDR3 contains 14 residues. CDR3 sequence: CASSLTSGSSEQYF. The CDR3 DNA reads TGTGCCAGCAGCTTAACTAGCGGGAGTAGTGAGCAGTACTTC.

As DNA, the CDR3 is TGTGCCAGCAGCGCAAATGACCAGGATGAATTAGATACGCAGTATTTT. This translates into CASSANDQDELDTQYF. This chain links TRBV9 with TRBJ2-3, with unresolved D. Per germline, CDR1 SGDLS and CDR2 YYNGEE. CDR3 size: 16 residues. V shed 3 bases and J shed 5 bases, with 19 bases lying between them.

This chain connects TRBV28 to TRBJ2-1, with 8 bases lining up with TRBD2. Germline V lookup: CDR1 MDHEN, CDR2 SYDVKM. V shed 7 bases and J 5 bases; nucleotides not matched to a gene: 13. The CDR3 runs 16 residues. The CDR3 DNA sequence: TGTGCCAGCAATAATCCGGGGGGGATTCTTAACAATGAGCAGTTCTTC. This encodes CASNNPGGILNNEQFF.

The rearrangement uses TRBV13 and TRBJ1-4; D not resolved. The CDR3 has 12 amino acids. V lost 0 bases and J 8 bases, leaving 4 bases between the germline ends. The germline CDR1 and CDR2 sequences are PRHDT and FYEKMQ (reference sequence). CDR3 bases: TGTGCCAGCAGCTTAGGCTCGGAAAAACTGTTTTTT. It specifies CASSLGSEKLFF.

This rearrangement joins TRBV6-5 to TRBJ1-2, with 7 bases matching TRBD1. The CDR3 extends over 13 amino acids. Germline CDR1 is MNHEY and CDR2 is SVGAGI. V was pared by 3 bases and J by 6 bases, with 4 bases of the junction left unmatched. The CDR3 protein is CASSYSGQDGYTF. CDR3 in DNA: TGTGCCAGCAGTTATTCAGGACAGGATGGCTACACCTTC.

Only a few counts were recorded for this clone. The rearrangement links TRBV7-9 to TRBJ2-3, with TRBD2 matching 10 bases. Germline CDR1 reads SEHNR; CDR2 reads FQNEAQ (reference sequence). This CDR3 is built from 17 residues. J lost 5 bases, V lost 3 bases, and 11 bases had no gene match. The CDR3 coding sequence is TGTGCCAGCAGCTTCTTTTGGACTAGCGGAAGGGAAGATACGCAGTATTTT. Its translation is CASSFFWTSGREDTQYF.